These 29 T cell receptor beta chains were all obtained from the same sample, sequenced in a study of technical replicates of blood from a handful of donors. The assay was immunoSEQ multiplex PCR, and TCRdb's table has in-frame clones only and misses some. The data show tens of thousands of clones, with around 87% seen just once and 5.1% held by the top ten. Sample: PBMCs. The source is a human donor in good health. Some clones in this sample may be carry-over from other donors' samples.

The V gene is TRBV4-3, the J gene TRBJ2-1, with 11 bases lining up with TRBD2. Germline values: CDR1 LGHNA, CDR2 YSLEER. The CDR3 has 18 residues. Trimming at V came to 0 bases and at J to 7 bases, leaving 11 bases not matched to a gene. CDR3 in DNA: TGCGCCAGCAGCCAAGATGCGGTTAGACTAGCGGGGTGGAATGAGCAGTTCTTC. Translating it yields CASSQDAVRLAGWNEQFF.

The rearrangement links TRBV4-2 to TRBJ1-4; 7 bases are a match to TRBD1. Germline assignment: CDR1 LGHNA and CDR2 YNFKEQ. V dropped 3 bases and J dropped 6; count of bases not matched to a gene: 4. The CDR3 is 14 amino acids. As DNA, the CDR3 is TGTGCCAGCAGCCACCGACAGGGAGATGAAAAACTGTTTTTT. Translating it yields CASSHRQGDEKLFF.

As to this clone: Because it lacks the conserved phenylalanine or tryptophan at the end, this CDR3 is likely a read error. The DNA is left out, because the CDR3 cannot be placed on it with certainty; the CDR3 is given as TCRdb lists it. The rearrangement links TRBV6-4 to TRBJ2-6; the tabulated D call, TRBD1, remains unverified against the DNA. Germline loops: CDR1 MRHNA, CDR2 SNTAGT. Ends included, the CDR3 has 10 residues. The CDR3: CASSVIRQGQ.

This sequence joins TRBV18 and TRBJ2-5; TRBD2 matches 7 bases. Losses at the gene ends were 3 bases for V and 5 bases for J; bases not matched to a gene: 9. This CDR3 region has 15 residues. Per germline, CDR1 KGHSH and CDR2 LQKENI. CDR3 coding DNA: TGTGCCAGCTCACCCCCCGGAAGCGGGAAGGAGACCCAGTACTTC. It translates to CASSPPGSGKETQYF. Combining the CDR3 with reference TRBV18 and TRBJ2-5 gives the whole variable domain NAGVMQNPRHLVRRRGQEARLRCSPMKGHSHVYWYRQLPEEGLKFMVYLQKENIIDESGMPKERFSAEFPKEGPSILRIQQVVRGDSAAYFCASSPPGSGKETQYFGPGTRLLVL.

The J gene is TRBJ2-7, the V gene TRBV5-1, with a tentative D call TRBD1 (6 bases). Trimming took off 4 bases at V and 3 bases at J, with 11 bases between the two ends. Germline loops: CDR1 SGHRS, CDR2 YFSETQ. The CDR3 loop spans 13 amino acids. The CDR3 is CASSPRDNYEQYF. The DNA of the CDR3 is TGCGCCAGCAGCCCTAGGGACAACTACGAGCAGTACTTC.

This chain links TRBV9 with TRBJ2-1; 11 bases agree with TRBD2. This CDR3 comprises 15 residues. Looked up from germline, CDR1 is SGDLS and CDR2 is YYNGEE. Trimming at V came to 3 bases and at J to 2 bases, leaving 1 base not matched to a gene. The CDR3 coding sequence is TGTGCCAGCAGCGATAGCGGGGGGGCCTACAATGAGCAGTTCTTC. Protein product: CASSDSGGAYNEQFF.

CDR3 coding DNA: TGTGCCAGCAGGCCGGACAGCAACTATGGCTACACCTTC. The encoded protein is CASRPDSNYGYTF. The chain joins TRBV2 to TRBJ1-2, with a weak D call TRBD1 (6 bases). CDR3 size: 13 residues. Trimming removed 6 bases at V and 2 bases at J, with 10 bases between. The germline V gene encodes CDR1 SNHLY and CDR2 FYNNEI. The full variable domain, completed using reference TRBV2 and TRBJ1-2, is EPEVTQTPSHQVTQMGQEVILRCVPISNHLYFYWYRQILGQKVEFLVSFYNNEISEKSEIFDDQFSVERPDGSNFTLKIRSTKLEDSAMYFCASRPDSNYGYTFGSGTRLTVV.

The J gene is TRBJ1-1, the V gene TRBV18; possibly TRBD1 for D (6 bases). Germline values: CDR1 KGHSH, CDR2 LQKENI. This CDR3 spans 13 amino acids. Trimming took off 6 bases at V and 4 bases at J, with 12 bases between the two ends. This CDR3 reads CASSSGAPTEAFF. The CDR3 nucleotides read TGTGCCAGCTCGTCAGGGGCTCCCACTGAAGCTTTCTTT.

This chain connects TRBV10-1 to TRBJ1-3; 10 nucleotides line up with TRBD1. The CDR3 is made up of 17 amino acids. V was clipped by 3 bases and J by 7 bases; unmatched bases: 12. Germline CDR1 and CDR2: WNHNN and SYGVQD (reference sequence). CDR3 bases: TGCGCCAGCAGTGACCTCTCACGGACAGGGGGTAGTAACACCATATATTTT. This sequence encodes CASSDLSRTGGSNTIYF.

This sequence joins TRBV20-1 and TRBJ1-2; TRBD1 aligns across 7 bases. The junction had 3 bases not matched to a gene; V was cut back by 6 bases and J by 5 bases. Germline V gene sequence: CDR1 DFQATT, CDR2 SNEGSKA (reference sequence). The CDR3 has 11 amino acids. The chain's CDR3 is CSATTGYGYTF. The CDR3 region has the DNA TGCAGTGCAACGACAGGGTATGGCTACACCTTC.

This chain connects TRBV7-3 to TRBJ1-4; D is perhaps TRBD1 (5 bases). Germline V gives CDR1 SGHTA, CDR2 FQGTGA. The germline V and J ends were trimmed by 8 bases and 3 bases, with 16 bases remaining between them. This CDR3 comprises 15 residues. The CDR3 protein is CASRLWRGPNEKLFF. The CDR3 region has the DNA TGTGCCAGCCGTCTCTGGCGGGGACCTAATGAAAAACTGTTTTTT.

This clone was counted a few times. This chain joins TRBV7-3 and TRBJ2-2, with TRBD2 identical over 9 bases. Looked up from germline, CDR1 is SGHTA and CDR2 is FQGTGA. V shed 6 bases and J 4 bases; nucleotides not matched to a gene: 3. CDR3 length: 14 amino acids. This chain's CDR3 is CASSRSGSTGELFF. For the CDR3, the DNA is TGTGCCAGCAGTCGTAGCGGGAGCACCGGGGAGCTGTTTTTT.

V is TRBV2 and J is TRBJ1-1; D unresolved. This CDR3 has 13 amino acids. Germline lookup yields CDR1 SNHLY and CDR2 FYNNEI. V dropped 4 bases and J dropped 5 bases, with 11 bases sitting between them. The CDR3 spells CASSVFRGTEAFF. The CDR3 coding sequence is TGTGCCAGCAGTGTGTTCCGGGGAACTGAAGCTTTCTTT.

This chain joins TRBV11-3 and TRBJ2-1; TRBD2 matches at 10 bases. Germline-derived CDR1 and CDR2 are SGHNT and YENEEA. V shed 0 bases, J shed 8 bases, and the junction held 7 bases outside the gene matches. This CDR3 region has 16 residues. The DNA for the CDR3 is TGTGCCAGCAGCTTAGAGGCTAGCGGGGGCCTGGATGAGCAGTTCTTC. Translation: CASSLEASGGLDEQFF.

CDR3 DNA: TGTGCCAGCAGCGTAGGATTGGGGCAGGGGGCGCGGGAGCAGTACTTC. Amino acid sequence: CASSVGLGQGAREQYF. The V call is TRBV9, the J call TRBJ2-7, with 8 bases identical to TRBD1. Trimming at V came to 0 bases and at J to 7 bases, leaving 12 bases not matched to a gene. The CDR3 contains 16 residues. Germline-derived CDR1 and CDR2 are SGDLS and YYNGEE.

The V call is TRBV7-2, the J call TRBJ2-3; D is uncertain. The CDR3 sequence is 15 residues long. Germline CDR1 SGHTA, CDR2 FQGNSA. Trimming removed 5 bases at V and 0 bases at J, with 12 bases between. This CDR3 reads CASSTFGGSTDTQYF. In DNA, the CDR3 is TGTGCCAGCAGCACCTTCGGCGGAAGCACAGATACGCAGTATTTT.

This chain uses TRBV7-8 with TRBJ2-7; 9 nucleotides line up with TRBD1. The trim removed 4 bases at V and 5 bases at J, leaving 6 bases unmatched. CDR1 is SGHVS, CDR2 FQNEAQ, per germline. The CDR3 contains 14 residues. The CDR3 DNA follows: TGTGCCAGCAGCTCGGGACAGGGTTCTAACGAGCAGTACTTC. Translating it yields CASSSGQGSNEQYF.

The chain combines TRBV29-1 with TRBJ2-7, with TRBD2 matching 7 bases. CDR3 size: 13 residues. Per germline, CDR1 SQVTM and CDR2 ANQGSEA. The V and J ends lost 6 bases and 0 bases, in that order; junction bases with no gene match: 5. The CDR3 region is CSVHGGSSYEQYF. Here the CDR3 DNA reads TGCAGCGTGCACGGGGGGAGCTCCTACGAGCAGTACTTC.

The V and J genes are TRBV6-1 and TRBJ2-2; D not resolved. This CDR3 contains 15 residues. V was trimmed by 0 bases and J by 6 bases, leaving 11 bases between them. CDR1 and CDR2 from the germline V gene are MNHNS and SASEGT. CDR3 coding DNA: TGTGCCAGCAGTGAAGCGCCAGTTTCTGCCGGGGAGCTGTTTTTT. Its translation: CASSEAPVSAGELFF.

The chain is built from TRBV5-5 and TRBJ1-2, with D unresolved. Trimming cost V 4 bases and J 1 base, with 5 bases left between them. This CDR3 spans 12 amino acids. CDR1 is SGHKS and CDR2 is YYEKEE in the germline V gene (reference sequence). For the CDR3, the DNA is TGTGCCAGCAGCGAACATAACTATGGCTACACCTTC. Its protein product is CASSEHNYGYTF.

The CDR3 DNA sequence: TGTGCCAGCAGCCAAGGTACAGGGCTTGGCGGAGGAGGCTACACCTTC. Its protein product is CASSQGTGLGGGGYTF. The chain has TRBV4-2 and TRBJ1-2; TRBD1 is a possible D gene (6 bases). Trimming pared 1 base from V and 8 bases from J, leaving 20 bases between. This CDR3 contains 16 residues. Germline loops: CDR1 LGHNA, CDR2 YNFKEQ.

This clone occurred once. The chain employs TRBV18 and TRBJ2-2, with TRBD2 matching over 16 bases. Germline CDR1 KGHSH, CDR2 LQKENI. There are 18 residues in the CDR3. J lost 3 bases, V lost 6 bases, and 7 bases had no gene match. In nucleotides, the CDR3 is TGTGCCAGCTCGCCGGGACTAGCGGGAGGGTCGTACACCGGGGAGCTGTTTTTT. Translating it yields CASSPGLAGGSYTGELFF.

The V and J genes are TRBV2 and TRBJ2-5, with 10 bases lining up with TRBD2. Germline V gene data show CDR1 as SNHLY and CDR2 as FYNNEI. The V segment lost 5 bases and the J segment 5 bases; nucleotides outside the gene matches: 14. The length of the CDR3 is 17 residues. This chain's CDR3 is CASSRLAGPGGGETQYF. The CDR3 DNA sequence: TGTGCCAGCAGTAGACTAGCGGGTCCTGGCGGTGGGGAGACCCAGTACTTC.

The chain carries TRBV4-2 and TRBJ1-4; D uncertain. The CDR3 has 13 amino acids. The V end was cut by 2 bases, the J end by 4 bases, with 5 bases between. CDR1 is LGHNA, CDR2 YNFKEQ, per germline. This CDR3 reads CASSQNLNEKLFF. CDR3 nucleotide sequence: TGTGCCAGCAGCCAAAATCTTAATGAAAAACTGTTTTTT.

CDR3 protein: CASGMGWGVDNSPLHF. The CDR3 DNA is TGTGCCAGCGGTATGGGATGGGGCGTTGATAATTCACCCCTCCACTTT. The chain carries TRBV7-3 and TRBJ1-6; possibly TRBD1 for D (5 bases). CDR1 is SGHTA and CDR2 is FQGTGA in the germline V gene. Trimming pared 8 bases from V and 5 bases from J, leaving 19 bases between. The CDR3 has 16 residues.

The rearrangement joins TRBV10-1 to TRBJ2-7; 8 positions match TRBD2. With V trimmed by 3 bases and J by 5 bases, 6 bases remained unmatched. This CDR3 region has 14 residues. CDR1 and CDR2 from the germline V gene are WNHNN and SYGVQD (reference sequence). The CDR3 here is CASSDREGRDEQYF. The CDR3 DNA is TGCGCCAGCAGTGACCGGGAGGGCCGGGACGAGCAGTACTTC.

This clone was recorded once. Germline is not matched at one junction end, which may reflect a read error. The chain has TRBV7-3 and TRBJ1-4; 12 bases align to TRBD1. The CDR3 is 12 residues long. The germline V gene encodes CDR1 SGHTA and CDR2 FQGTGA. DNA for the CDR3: TGTGCCAGCAGCTGCACCGGGACAGGGGGCGGGTTT. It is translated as CASSCTGTGGGF.

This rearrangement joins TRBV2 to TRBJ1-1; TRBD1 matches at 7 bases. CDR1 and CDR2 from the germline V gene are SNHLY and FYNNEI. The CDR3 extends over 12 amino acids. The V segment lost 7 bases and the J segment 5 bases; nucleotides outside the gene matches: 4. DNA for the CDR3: TGTGCCAGCATGAGGGACAGAACTGAAGCTTTCTTT. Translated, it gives CASMRDRTEAFF.

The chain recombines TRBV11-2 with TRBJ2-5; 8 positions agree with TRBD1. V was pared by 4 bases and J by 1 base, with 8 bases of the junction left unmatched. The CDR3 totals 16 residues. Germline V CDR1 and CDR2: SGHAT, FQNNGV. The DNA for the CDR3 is TGTGCCAGCAGCTCAAACCGGGACAGGCCCCAAGAGACCCAGTACTTC. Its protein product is CASSSNRDRPQETQYF.